Each of the 31 T cell receptor beta chains below was sequenced from the same sample in a study of T cell changes during pregnancy in multiple sclerosis. Profiled with immunoSEQ multiplex PCR; TCRdb holds only in-frame clones, not every one. The sample includes about 70,000 clones, 85% to 95% seen only once; the top ten take 0.25% to 0.3%. The source material was CD4+ T cells from peripheral blood mononuclear cells, sampled after pregnancy. The receptors were gathered from a female donor with multiple sclerosis, enrolled in a pregnancy study.

The chain recombines TRBV7-2 with TRBJ2-3, with D uncertain. The V gene's germline CDR1 is SGHTA and CDR2 FQGNSA. With 6 bases removed from V and 2 bases from J, the gap between germline ends came to 9 bases. There are 13 residues in the CDR3. The CDR3 bases are TGTGCCAGCAGGAACAGCTACACAGATACGCAGTATTTT. Translation gives CASRNSYTDTQYF.

This chain uses TRBV5-1 with TRBJ1-4; TRBD1 is a possible D gene (6 bases). The V and J ends lost 5 bases and 6 bases respectively, with 14 bases between them. CDR1 SGHRS and CDR2 YFSETQ come from the germline V gene. The CDR3 sequence is 14 residues long. CDR3 loop: CASRLQGGDEKLFF. The CDR3 DNA reads as TGCGCCAGCAGACTACAGGGTGGGGATGAAAAACTGTTTTTT.

V gene TRBV29-1 combines with J gene TRBJ2-3; perhaps TRBD2 as D (6 bases). This CDR3 comprises 15 residues. Germline loops: CDR1 SQVTM, CDR2 ANQGSEA. Trimming removed 4 bases from V and 4 bases from J, with 18 bases in between. CDR3 amino acids: CSVVEEAGRSDTQYF. The CDR3 DNA sequence: TGCAGCGTTGTAGAAGAGGCAGGGAGGTCAGATACGCAGTATTTT.

The chain is built from TRBV30 and TRBJ2-6; TRBD1 might be the D (6 bases). Germline values: CDR1 GTSNPN, CDR2 SVGIG (reference sequence). V was shortened by 5 bases and J by 0 bases, with 8 bases between the two germline ends. The CDR3 is made up of 14 amino acids. CDR3 sequence: CAWDRNSGANVLTF. The CDR3 DNA reads as TGTGCCTGGGACAGGAACTCTGGGGCCAACGTCCTGACTTTC.

The chain employs TRBV28 and TRBJ2-7; possibly TRBD1 for D (5 bases). Germline CDR1 MDHEN, CDR2 SYDVKM. With 5 bases removed from V and 0 bases from J, the gap between germline ends came to 14 bases. The CDR3 is 15 amino acids. CDR3 amino acids: CASSPIQVASYEQYF. CDR3 nucleotides: TGTGCCAGCAGTCCTATACAGGTTGCCTCCTACGAGCAGTACTTC.

V usage is TRBV5-1 and J usage is TRBJ2-3, with a tentative D call TRBD2 (5 bases). This CDR3 spans 14 amino acids. Germline assignment: CDR1 SGHRS and CDR2 YFSETQ. Trimming took off 0 bases at V and 2 bases at J, with 7 bases between the two ends. The CDR3 here is CASSLGGITDTQYF. In nucleotides, the CDR3 is TGCGCCAGCAGCTTGGGAGGGATCACAGATACGCAGTATTTT.

The chain's CDR3 is CASSSETGTSSYNEQFF. The CDR3 DNA reads TGTGCCAGCAGCTCCGAGACCGGGACTAGCTCCTACAATGAGCAGTTCTTC. The chain uses TRBV7-3 and TRBJ2-1; 8 bases line up with TRBD2. The V segment lost 4 bases and the J segment 0 bases; nucleotides outside the gene matches: 8. Germline CDR1 SGHTA, CDR2 FQGTGA. The CDR3 spans 17 residues.

The chain combines TRBV19 with TRBJ2-2; D perhaps matches TRBD2 (6 bases). Trimming took 5 bases from V and 5 from J, leaving 15 bases between them. The CDR3 totals 15 residues. The V gene's germline CDR1 is LNHDA and CDR2 SQIVND (reference sequence). The CDR3 DNA follows: TGTGCCAGTAGTTGGGGACGGGCGGGGACCGGGGAGCTGTTTTTT. This codes for CASSWGRAGTGELFF.

This clone has a single count. The chain recombines TRBV5-4 with TRBJ1-4; 9 bases fit TRBD1. Looked up from germline, CDR1 is SGHNT and CDR2 is YYREEE (reference sequence). This CDR3 is 15 amino acids long. The V segment lost 5 bases and the J segment 8 bases; nucleotides outside the gene matches: 10. The CDR3 loop is CASSLTGGAPEKLFF. The CDR3 coding sequence is TGTGCCAGCAGTTTAACAGGGGGCGCCCCCGAAAAACTGTTTTTT. Combining the CDR3 with reference TRBV5-4 and TRBJ1-4 gives the whole variable domain ETGVTQSPTHLIKTRGQQVTLRCSSQSGHNTVSWYQQALGQGPQFIFQYYREEENGRGNFPPRFSGLQFPNYSSELNVNALELDDSALYLCASSLTGGAPEKLFFGSGTQLSVL.

This sequence joins TRBV4-1 and TRBJ2-5; perhaps TRBD2 as D (5 bases). The CDR3 runs 17 residues. V lost 2 bases and J 7 bases, leaving 23 bases between the germline ends. Germline V CDR1 and CDR2: MGHRA, YSYEKL. The CDR3 protein is CASSQFMREAQISTQYF. For the CDR3, the DNA is TGCGCCAGCAGCCAATTCATGAGGGAAGCCCAAATATCGACCCAGTACTTC.

The chain employs TRBV14 and TRBJ2-2, with 8 bases that match TRBD2. Germline V gene data show CDR1 as SGHDN and CDR2 as FVKESK. Trimming at V came to 4 bases and at J to 5 bases, leaving 6 bases not matched to a gene. The CDR3 runs 15 residues. Here the CDR3 DNA reads TGTGCCAGCAGCCGACGGGGGGGCTGGACCGGGGAGCTGTTTTTT. It translates to CASSRRGGWTGELFF.

This clone occurred once. The chain is built from TRBV7-9 and TRBJ2-3; the D gene is possibly TRBD2 (7 bases). Trimming removed 3 bases at V and 10 bases at J, with 23 bases between. Germline V gene data show CDR1 as SEHNR and CDR2 as FQNEAQ (reference sequence). CDR3 length equals 16 residues. The CDR3 nucleotides read TGTGCCAGCAGCTTTTGGGGGGGGCTAGCTCGTTCGCCGCAGTATTTT. Its protein is CASSFWGGLARSPQYF.

The chain employs TRBV9 and TRBJ1-6, with 9 bases identical to TRBD1. CDR1 and CDR2 (germline): SGDLS, YYNGEE. The CDR3 runs to 16 residues. V lost 3 bases to trimming and J lost 10 bases; unmatched junction nucleotides: 11. The CDR3 spells CASSGGQGPGRSPLHF. As DNA, the CDR3 is TGTGCCAGCAGCGGGGGACAGGGTCCGGGTAGATCACCCCTCCACTTT.

This clone has only one observation. The rearrangement uses TRBV11-2 and TRBJ2-2; 9 positions agree with TRBD1. Losses at the gene ends were 5 bases for V and 7 bases for J; bases not matched to a gene: 8. The length of the CDR3 is 15 residues. Per the germline V gene, CDR1 is SGHAT and CDR2 is FQNNGV. CDR3: CASSRRTGVRGELFF. The DNA of the CDR3 is TGTGCCAGCAGCCGCCGGACAGGGGTCCGCGGGGAGCTGTTTTTT.

The chain employs TRBV5-1 and TRBJ2-1, with 9 bases that match TRBD1. Germline V gene data show CDR1 as SGHRS and CDR2 as YFSETQ. The length of the CDR3 is 16 residues. The junction had 8 bases not matched to a gene; V was cut back by 3 bases and J by 4 bases. CDR3 nucleotide sequence: TGCGCCAGCAGCTCCCTTGGGACAGGGAAATACAATGAGCAGTTCTTC. It encodes CASSSLGTGKYNEQFF.

This clone has a single count. The rearrangement links TRBV18 to TRBJ1-1; 7 nucleotides line up with TRBD1. CDR3 size: 15 residues. The V gene end was trimmed by 2 bases and the J gene end by 1 base; junction bases not matched to a gene: 4. The germline CDR1 and CDR2 sequences are KGHSH and LQKENI. CDR3 nucleotides: TGTGCCAGCTCACCAGGGGGACAGAAGAACACTGAAGCTTTCTTT. It codes for CASSPGGQKNTEAFF.

This chain uses TRBV7-3 with TRBJ2-2; 7 positions agree with TRBD2. Trimming at V came to 5 bases and at J to 4 bases, leaving 4 bases not matched to a gene. The CDR3 length is 14 residues. Germline CDR1 is SGHTA and CDR2 is FQGTGA. CDR3 nucleotides: TGTGCCAGCAGCGCCCCTAGCGGCACCGGGGAGCTGTTTTTT. Its protein product is CASSAPSGTGELFF. The whole variable domain, remainder taken from reference TRBV7-3 and TRBJ2-2, is GAGVSQTPSNKVTEKGKYVELRCDPISGHTALYWYRQSLGQGPEFLIYFQGTGAADDSGLPNDRFFAVRPEGSVSTLKIQRTERGDSAVYLCASSAPSGTGELFFGEGSRLTVL.

The genes are TRBV5-5 and TRBJ2-7; D possibly corresponds to TRBD2 (5 bases). The V gene's germline CDR1 is SGHKS and CDR2 YYEKEE (reference sequence). V lost 1 base to trimming and J lost 3 bases, with 14 bases between them. This CDR3 region has 15 residues. The CDR3 is CASSLRPGGGYEQYF. The CDR3 DNA sequence: TGTGCCAGCAGCTTGAGGCCAGGTGGAGGCTACGAGCAGTACTTC. Variable domain in full (rest from reference TRBV5-5 and TRBJ2-7): DAGVTQSPTHLIKTRGQQVTLRCSPISGHKSVSWYQQVLGQGPQFIFQYYEKEERGRGNFPDRFSARQFPNYSSELNVNALLLGDSALYLCASSLRPGGGYEQYFGPGTRLTVT.

The count of this clone is one. The CDR3 region has the DNA TGTGCCACCAACGGGCAGGGTTATGGTACGCAGTATTTT. This gives the protein CATNGQGYGTQYF. The chain combines TRBV28 with TRBJ2-3, with D perhaps TRBD1 (5 bases). This CDR3 is 13 amino acids long. Germline V gene lookup returns CDR1 MDHEN and CDR2 SYDVKM. The V end was cut by 10 bases, the J end by 8 bases, with 19 bases between.

The gene calls are TRBV19 and TRBJ2-7; D may be TRBD1 (5 bases). Between the trimmed V and J ends, which lost 9 bases and 0 bases, there was a span of 12 bases. This CDR3 has 13 amino acids. The V gene's germline CDR1 is LNHDA and CDR2 SQIVND (reference sequence). The chain's CDR3 is CASGRTISYEQYF. The CDR3, as DNA: TGTGCCAGCGGACGGACAATCTCCTACGAGCAGTACTTC. Complete variable domain (other parts from reference TRBV19 and TRBJ2-7): DGGITQSPKYLFRKEGQNVTLSCEQNLNHDAMYWYRQDPGQGLRLIYYSQIVNDFQKGDIAEGYSVSREKKESFPLTVTSAQKNPTAFYLCASGRTISYEQYFGPGTRLTVT.

In its sample, this clone was seen once. This chain joins TRBV30 and TRBJ1-5; D gene ambiguous. This CDR3 spans 13 amino acids. The germline V and J ends were trimmed by 0 bases and 6 bases, with 9 bases remaining between them. Per germline, CDR1 GTSNPN and CDR2 SVGIG (reference sequence). CDR3 sequence (DNA): TGTGCCTGGAGTGTATTAGCTGGTCAGCCCCAGCATTTT. Residues: CAWSVLAGQPQHF.

The rearrangement links TRBV30 to TRBJ1-6; D ambiguous. The V and J ends lost 5 bases and 12 bases respectively, with 8 bases between them. Germline V gene data show CDR1 as GTSNPN and CDR2 as SVGIG (reference sequence). The CDR3 has 10 residues. The CDR3 is CAWGGLPLHF. For the CDR3, the DNA is TGTGCCTGGGGAGGTTTACCCCTCCACTTT.

The V gene is TRBV7-9, the J gene TRBJ2-1; the match to TRBD2 covers 10 bases. Germline assignment: CDR1 SEHNR and CDR2 FQNEAQ (reference sequence). The CDR3 extends over 16 amino acids. J lost 7 bases, V lost 3 bases, and 9 bases had no gene match. This chain's CDR3 is CASSFPTGLAANEQFF. CDR3 DNA sequence: TGTGCCAGCAGCTTTCCCACTGGACTAGCGGCTAATGAGCAGTTCTTC.

V gene TRBV6-1 combines with J gene TRBJ1-4; 7 bases are shared with TRBD1. The CDR3 runs 13 residues. The J segment lost 2 bases and the V segment lost 6 bases, leaving 0 bases of the junction unmatched. Germline CDR1 MNHNS, CDR2 SASEGT. Here the CDR3 reads CASRGQTNEKLFF. In DNA form, the CDR3 reads TGTGCCAGCAGGGGACAGACTAATGAAAAACTGTTTTTT.

The chain combines TRBV7-3 with TRBJ2-1; D gene ambiguous. This CDR3 contains 15 residues. Trimming left V 1 base short and J 0 bases short, with 7 bases between. Looked up from germline, CDR1 is SGHTA and CDR2 is FQGTGA. This CDR3 is CASSLMADSYNEQFF. The CDR3 coding sequence is TGTGCCAGCAGCTTAATGGCGGACTCCTACAATGAGCAGTTCTTC.

The CDR3 DNA sequence: TGTGCCAGCTCACCGCCGACAGGGACCAACTACGAGCAGTACTTC. Amino acid sequence: CASSPPTGTNYEQYF. The chain is built from TRBV18 and TRBJ2-7, with TRBD1 matching 7 bases. Germline CDR1 is KGHSH and CDR2 is LQKENI. This CDR3 is built from 15 residues. J was trimmed by 3 bases and V by 3 bases; bases with no gene match: 8.

The gene calls are TRBV9 and TRBJ2-3; 15 bases agree with TRBD2. This CDR3 comprises 17 residues. Germline CDR1 is SGDLS and CDR2 is YYNGEE. The V gene end was trimmed by 3 bases and the J gene end by 4 bases; junction bases not matched to a gene: 6. The DNA for the CDR3 is TGTGCCAGCAGCGAAGGGACTAGCGGGAGGATGTCAGATACGCAGTATTTT. It is translated as CASSEGTSGRMSDTQYF. Full variable domain (rest looked up from reference TRBV9 and TRBJ2-3): DSGVTQTPKHLITATGQRVTLRCSPRSGDLSVYWYQQSLDQGLQFLIQYYNGEERAKGNILERFSAQQFPDLHSELNLSSLELGDSALYFCASSEGTSGRMSDTQYFGPGTRLTVL.

This clone is a singleton in its sample. The sample has other DNA sequences that encode this CDR3 too. Here the CDR3 reads CASRPRSATNEKLFF. CDR3 DNA: TGTGCCAGCAGGCCCCGGTCTGCAACTAATGAAAAACTGTTTTTT. The rearrangement uses TRBV27 and TRBJ1-4; D is unresolved. Germline V gene sequence: CDR1 MNHEY, CDR2 SMNVEV (reference sequence). V lost 6 bases to trimming and J lost 0 bases, with 11 bases between them. The CDR3 extends over 15 amino acids.

V usage is TRBV29-1 and J usage is TRBJ1-4; D call uncertain. The CDR3 runs 12 residues. Trimming removed 5 bases at V and 5 bases at J, with 9 bases between. CDR1 is SQVTM and CDR2 is ANQGSEA in the germline V gene. The CDR3 here is CSVLYRNEKLFF. CDR3 coding DNA: TGCAGCGTTCTCTACAGAAATGAAAAACTGTTTTTT.

The CDR3 DNA reads as TGTGCCAGCAGTGAATGGGCTAGCGGTCCCTCCTACAATGAGCAGTTCTTC. As protein: CASSEWASGPSYNEQFF. The V call is TRBV25-1, the J call TRBJ2-1; 7 positions agree with TRBD2. Germline V gene lookup returns CDR1 MGHDK and CDR2 SYGVNS. J was trimmed by 0 bases and V by 1 base; bases with no gene match: 6. This CDR3 comprises 17 residues.

The chain combines TRBV5-1 with TRBJ2-2; TRBD2 agrees at 8 bases. The trim removed 5 bases at V and 4 bases at J, leaving 1 base unmatched. CDR1 SGHRS and CDR2 YFSETQ come from the germline V gene. CDR3 length equals 13 residues. CDR3 sequence reads: CASSSGATGELFF. DNA for the CDR3: TGCGCCAGCAGTAGCGGGGCCACCGGGGAGCTGTTTTTT.